The next 24 T cell receptor beta chains were all read from a single sample in a study of blood T cell repertoires in COVID-19. The table came from immunoSEQ multiplex PCR; TCRdb's copy has only in-frame clones and leaves some out. Of approximately 110,000 clones listed, 86% are singletons. Sequenced material: peripheral blood. Receptors were obtained from a human donor in a cohort sampled during active COVID-19.

J is TRBJ2-3 and V is TRBV6-5, with 10 nucleotides matching TRBD2. CDR3 length equals 14 residues. V shed 6 bases, J shed 5 bases, and the junction held 5 bases outside the gene matches. The germline V gene encodes CDR1 MNHEY and CDR2 SVGAGI. The CDR3: CASRVAGGGDTQYF. DNA of the CDR3: TGTGCCAGCAGAGTAGCGGGAGGTGGAGATACGCAGTATTTT.

V usage is TRBV6-5 and J usage is TRBJ2-3, with D possibly TRBD1 on 6 matching bases. V lost 6 bases and J lost 3, with 10 bases in between. CDR1 is MNHEY, CDR2 SVGAGI, per germline. The CDR3 is made up of 13 amino acids. In nucleotides, the CDR3 is TGTGCCAGCAGAGGGACAACTACAGATACGCAGTATTTT. It yields the protein CASRGTTTDTQYF.

In this sample, this clone turned up a few times. The rearrangement links TRBV18 to TRBJ1-6, with 8 bases fitting TRBD1. The CDR3 sequence is 14 residues long. J was trimmed by 10 bases and V by 3 bases; bases with no gene match: 5. The germline V gene encodes CDR1 KGHSH and CDR2 LQKENI. CDR3 protein: CASSPGQGNSPLHF. DNA of the CDR3: TGTGCCAGCTCACCTGGACAGGGAAACTCACCCCTCCACTTT. Together with reference TRBV18 and TRBJ1-6, the CDR3 gives the full variable domain: NAGVMQNPRHLVRRRGQEARLRCSPMKGHSHVYWYRQLPEEGLKFMVYLQKENIIDESGMPKERFSAEFPKEGPSILRIQQVVRGDSAAYFCASSPGQGNSPLHFGNGTRLTVT.

This chain uses TRBV2 with TRBJ2-1; 14 bases are a match to TRBD2. After removal of 6 bases from V and 9 bases from J, the junction contained 10 bases not matched to a gene. The CDR3 extends over 16 amino acids. Germline lookup yields CDR1 SNHLY and CDR2 FYNNEI. CDR3 nucleotides: TGTGCCAGCAGGTCGCCGGGACTAGCGGGAGTGGGTGAGCAGTTCTTC. As protein: CASRSPGLAGVGEQFF.

The V gene is TRBV2, the J gene TRBJ1-5; no firm D call. This CDR3 has 14 residues. Germline values: CDR1 SNHLY, CDR2 FYNNEI. Deletions cut 7 bases from V and 1 base from J, with 11 bases between. CDR3 region: CASTGSGSNQPQHF. The CDR3 DNA is TGTGCCAGCACGGGGAGTGGAAGCAATCAGCCCCAGCATTTT.

The gene calls are TRBV6-5 and TRBJ1-2; no firm D call. CDR1 and CDR2 from the germline V gene are MNHEY and SVGAGI. The CDR3 runs to 11 residues. V gave up 8 bases and J gave up 8 bases, with 12 bases separating them. The CDR3 DNA follows: TGTGCCAGCCTAAGACTCGGCGGCTACACCTTC. Its protein is CASLRLGGYTF.

The V call is TRBV4-3, the J call TRBJ2-7; a weak D match, TRBD2 (6 bases). Trimming pared 0 bases from V and 0 bases from J, leaving 15 bases between. The CDR3 runs to 17 residues. Germline loops: CDR1 LGHNA, CDR2 YSLEER. CDR3 DNA sequence: TGCGCCAGCAGCCAAGAATATCTGCGGGGAAGCTCCTACGAGCAGTACTTC. Its translation is CASSQEYLRGSSYEQYF.

The genes are TRBV5-1 and TRBJ2-3; 8 bases are shared with TRBD2. The CDR3 covers 21 residues. V shed 6 bases and J 2 bases; nucleotides not matched to a gene: 26. The germline V gene encodes CDR1 SGHRS and CDR2 YFSETQ. The CDR3 DNA reads as TGCGCCAGCACACCGTCGGGGGGGCGTAGCGGACGGACCAGACCCACAGATACGCAGTATTTT. It is translated as CASTPSGGRSGRTRPTDTQYF. The full variable domain, in which reference TRBV5-1 and TRBJ2-3 provide the parts outside the CDR3, is KAGVTQTPRYLIKTRGQQVTLSCSPISGHRSVSWYQQTPGQGLQFLFEYFSETQRNKGNFPGRFSGRQFSNSRSEMNVSTLELGDSALYLCASTPSGGRSGRTRPTDTQYFGPGTRLTVL.

This chain uses TRBV27 with TRBJ2-2; D is perhaps TRBD1 (6 bases). V gave up 5 bases and J gave up 3 bases, with 13 bases separating them. Looked up from germline, CDR1 is MNHEY and CDR2 is SMNVEV (reference sequence). The CDR3 is 15 amino acids. The CDR3 DNA follows: TGTGCCAGCAGTCCTTGGACAGTAGACACCGGGGAGCTGTTTTTT. It translates to CASSPWTVDTGELFF.

This clone was seen only once. This sequence joins TRBV18 and TRBJ2-5; the D is unclear. Germline V gene data show CDR1 as KGHSH and CDR2 as LQKENI. The germline V and J ends were trimmed by 3 bases and 5 bases, with 19 bases remaining between them. The CDR3 is made up of 16 amino acids. CDR3 amino acids: CASSPPQEVWAETQYF. As DNA, the CDR3 is TGTGCCAGCTCACCCCCCCAGGAAGTATGGGCGGAGACCCAGTACTTC.

This clone is a singleton in its sample. The CDR3: CETELGGNEQFF. Here the CDR3 DNA reads TGTGAGACGGAGTTGGGAGGCAATGAGCAGTTCTTC. The rearrangement joins TRBV11-3 to TRBJ2-1; a weak D match, TRBD2 (6 bases). There are 12 residues in the CDR3. The V gene's germline CDR1 is SGHNT and CDR2 YENEEA.

The chain combines TRBV7-9 with TRBJ2-1, with 9 nucleotides matching TRBD2. CDR3 size: 19 residues. Trimming cost V 0 bases and J 5 bases; bases outside gene matches: 14. CDR1 is SEHNR and CDR2 is FQNEAQ in the germline V gene (reference sequence). CDR3 coding DNA: TGTGCCAGCAGCTTAGCGCTAGTTGGCGGGAGGGCCTCACACAATGAGCAGTTCTTC. Translated, it gives CASSLALVGGRASHNEQFF.

This clone came up a few times. This chain links TRBV27 with TRBJ2-7; 9 positions match TRBD2. The germline V gene encodes CDR1 MNHEY and CDR2 SMNVEV (reference sequence). CDR3 size: 16 residues. The V gene end was trimmed by 6 bases and the J gene end by 3 bases; junction bases not matched to a gene: 12. CDR3: CASSPSPGLALYEQYF. The CDR3 bases are TGTGCCAGCAGCCCGTCTCCGGGACTAGCCCTCTACGAGCAGTACTTC.

The rearrangement uses TRBV10-1 and TRBJ2-1; TRBD2 aligns across 8 bases. This CDR3 has 15 amino acids. From germline, CDR1 is WNHNN and CDR2 SYGVQD (reference sequence). The V and J ends lost 3 bases and 3 bases, in that order; junction bases with no gene match: 4. The chain's CDR3 is CASSEESGGYNEQFF. The CDR3 DNA reads TGCGCCAGCAGTGAAGAGAGCGGGGGCTACAATGAGCAGTTCTTC.

This chain connects TRBV5-6 to TRBJ2-7; D uncertain. The CDR3 spans 18 residues. From germline, CDR1 is SGHDT and CDR2 YYEEEE. V lost 0 bases and J 1 base, leaving 20 bases between the germline ends. CDR3 sequence reads: CASSLVSWRGSYSYEQYF. CDR3 nucleotides: TGTGCCAGCAGCTTGGTATCTTGGCGCGGCAGTTATTCCTACGAGCAGTACTTC. Based on the CDR3 plus reference TRBV5-6 and TRBJ2-7, the full variable domain is DAGVTQSPTHLIKTRGQQVTLRCSPKSGHDTVSWYQQALGQGPQFIFQYYEEEERQRGNFPDRFSGHQFPNYSSELNVNALLLGDSALYLCASSLVSWRGSYSYEQYFGPGTRLTVT.

The genes are TRBV27 and TRBJ2-6; D call uncertain. Germline V gene lookup returns CDR1 MNHEY and CDR2 SMNVEV (reference sequence). The V end lost 1 base, the J end lost 0 bases, and 13 bases lay between the germline ends. The CDR3 contains 18 residues. CDR3 in amino acids: CASSLLPPTSSGANVLTF. CDR3 bases: TGTGCCAGCAGTTTATTGCCCCCCACCAGCTCTGGGGCCAACGTCCTGACTTTC.

The gene calls are TRBV19 and TRBJ1-2; 7 bases align to TRBD1. The V segment lost 1 base and the J segment 5 bases; nucleotides outside the gene matches: 10. The CDR3 sequence is 16 residues long. Germline CDR1 reads LNHDA; CDR2 reads SQIVND (reference sequence). This chain's CDR3 is CASSIGGRTGFYGYTF. In DNA form, the CDR3 reads TGTGCCAGTAGTATAGGAGGGAGGACAGGTTTTTATGGCTACACCTTC.

The chain recombines TRBV7-2 with TRBJ2-7, with D perhaps matching TRBD2 (5 bases). The CDR3 contains 14 residues. V lost 1 base and J 1 base, leaving 8 bases between the germline ends. Germline loops: CDR1 SGHTA, CDR2 FQGNSA. The CDR3 region is CASSLDLASYEQYF. The CDR3 bases are TGTGCCAGCAGCTTAGACCTAGCATCCTACGAGCAGTACTTC.

The CDR3 DNA reads as TGTGCCAGCAGTTACGTGACAGACAATCAGCCCCAGCATTTT. It encodes CASSYVTDNQPQHF. The rearrangement joins TRBV6-2 or TRBV6-3 to TRBJ1-5; D might be TRBD1 (5 bases). Germline V gene lookup returns CDR1 MNHEY and CDR2 SVGEGT. Trimming removed 2 bases at V and 3 bases at J, with 8 bases between. CDR3 size: 14 residues.

J is TRBJ2-1 and V is TRBV7-6; D possibly corresponds to TRBD2 (6 bases). The CDR3 runs 15 residues. Germline CDR1 reads SGHVS; CDR2 reads FNYEAQ. V dropped 7 bases and J dropped 4 bases, with 17 bases sitting between them. The CDR3 sequence: CASTPSGGVYNEQFF. CDR3 sequence (DNA): TGTGCCAGCACCCCCTCAGGAGGGGTGTACAATGAGCAGTTCTTC.

A remark on this clone: The junction departs from the called germline gene at one end, perhaps through a read error. The CDR3 is CASSLATWGGSQETQYF. For the CDR3, the DNA is TGTGCCAGCAGCCTAGCGACATGGGGCGGAAGCCAAGAGACCCAGTACTTC. V and J are TRBV7-2 and TRBJ2-5; TRBD2 is a possible D gene (6 bases). The germline CDR1 and CDR2 sequences are SGHTA and FQGNSA. The CDR3 contains 17 residues. Full variable domain (rest looked up from reference TRBV7-2 and TRBJ2-5): GAGVSQSPSNKVTEKGKDVELRCDPISGHTALYWYRQSLGQGLEFLIYFQGNSAPDKSGLPSDRFSAERTGGSVSTLTIQRTQQEDSAVYLCASSLATWGGSQETQYFGPGTRLLVL.

V gene TRBV10-2 combines with J gene TRBJ1-6; D not certain. Trimming removed 2 bases at V and 0 bases at J, with 5 bases between. The CDR3 contains 15 residues. CDR1 is WSHSY, CDR2 SAAADI, per germline. In DNA, the CDR3 is TGCGCCAGCAGTGAGACAAGCTCCTATAATTCACCCCTCCACTTT. This translates into CASSETSSYNSPLHF.

V usage is TRBV28 and J usage is TRBJ2-1, with 11 bases aligning to TRBD2. J gave up 9 bases and V 4 bases, and 11 bases lay outside the gene matches. The length of the CDR3 is 16 residues. Per the germline V gene, CDR1 is MDHEN and CDR2 is SYDVKM. The DNA of the CDR3 is TGTGCCAGCAGTTCCCTACTAGCGGGAGAGGGAGGTGAGCAGTTCTTC. Translation: CASSSLLAGEGGEQFF. The full variable domain, with the rest looked up from reference TRBV28 and TRBJ2-1, is DVKVTQSSRYLVKRTGEKVFLECVQDMDHENMFWYRQDPGLGLRLIYFSYDVKMKEKGDIPEGYSVSREKKERFSLILESASTNQTSMYLCASSSLLAGEGGEQFFGPGTRLTVL.

This clone came up once. The chain joins TRBV10-1 to TRBJ1-1, with a weak D call TRBD1 (6 bases). The CDR3 runs 15 residues. The germline V gene has CDR1 WNHNN and CDR2 SYGVQD (reference sequence). V was shortened by 9 bases and J by 1 base, with 18 bases between the two germline ends. The CDR3 region is CASSPTGRGNTEAFF. CDR3 DNA sequence: TGCGCCAGTTCACCAACAGGGAGGGGGAACACTGAAGCTTTCTTT.